This TCR beta chain is from a study of T cells in localized non-small cell lung cancer. General study findings and limits: Longer overall survival was linked to higher blood T cell density. Heterogeneity cannot be ruled out, as sequencing used one tumor region only. Adjacent lung exhibited a median of 57 among the 100 most abundant tumor clones. Adjacent uninvolved lung tissue had the highest T cell clonality, exceeding tumor.

Note on this clone: Its antigen remains unknown.

Germline CDR1 and CDR2: SGHRS and YFSETQ. V gave up 4 bases and J gave up 3 bases, with 7 bases separating them. This CDR3 spans 13 amino acids. Sequenced by immunoSEQ multiplex PCR; TCRdb stores in-frame clones only, minus some. The table includes about 82,000 clones, less than 85% detected once. The chain links TRBV5-1 to TRBJ1-4; D gene ambiguous. The clonotype originates from a man aged 40 to 69 with stage II squamous cell lung carcinoma. Sequences were derived from PBMCs, sampled before any cancer treatment. CDR3 nucleotide sequence: TGCGCCAGCAGCCCAGCGGCTAATGAAAAACTGTTTTTT. Its protein product is CASSPAANEKLFF.